Presented here are 8 T cell receptor beta chains from one specimen sequenced in a study of blood T cell repertoires in COVID-19 (dated by TCRdb to 2018 to 2021). Library creation used the immunoSEQ multiplex PCR assay. Not all clones reach the TCRdb copy of this immuneACCESS table, which keeps in-frame sequences only. Checked studies attribute under half of the gap to unresolved V genes and leave the rest unexplained. Recorded for this sample are approximately 160,000 clones; 90% of them occurred a single time. The ten largest clones capture 0.5% to 0.55% of the sample. Sequences were obtained from peripheral blood. These receptors were taken from a man over 45 with acute or convalescent COVID-19.

V gene TRBV10-2 combines with J gene TRBJ2-7; 9 bases agree with TRBD2. The trim removed 7 bases at V and 2 bases at J, leaving 12 bases unmatched. Germline loops: CDR1 WSHSY, CDR2 SAAADI. This CDR3 is built from 16 residues. The CDR3 bases are TGCGCCAGCACTGGGCTAGCGGGGCCCGGACCCTACGAGCAGTACTTC. It is translated as CASTGLAGPGPYEQYF.

The V call is TRBV6-2 or TRBV6-3, the J call TRBJ2-1; 10 bases map to TRBD2. Germline V gene lookup returns CDR1 MNHEY and CDR2 SVGEGT. The CDR3 is 16 residues long. The trim removed 5 bases at V and 2 bases at J, leaving 6 bases unmatched. Here the CDR3 DNA reads TGTGCCAGCAGTCCGCCAGCGGGGGGGCCCTACAATGAGCAGTTCTTC. Its protein is CASSPPAGGPYNEQFF.

The chain has TRBV7-8 and TRBJ1-1; perhaps TRBD1 as D (5 bases). CDR1 and CDR2 (germline): SGHVS, FQNEAQ. This CDR3 is 15 amino acids long. V was shortened by 3 bases and J by 0 bases, with 11 bases between the two germline ends. CDR3 DNA sequence: TGTGCCAGCAGCTTTCGGGGGACTATGAACACTGAAGCTTTCTTT. It translates to CASSFRGTMNTEAFF.

The rearrangement links TRBV19 to TRBJ2-7; TRBD1 might be the D (5 bases). V was cut by 0 bases and J by 3 bases, with 12 bases left in between. The CDR3 runs 15 residues. The V gene's germline CDR1 is LNHDA and CDR2 SQIVND (reference sequence). CDR3 protein: CASSIDADTLYEQYF. For the CDR3, the DNA is TGTGCCAGTAGTATAGATGCGGACACACTCTACGAGCAGTACTTC.

The V call is TRBV2, the J call TRBJ1-5; D might be TRBD1 (6 bases). CDR3 size: 17 residues. Trimming stripped 6 bases from V and 5 bases from J, with 23 bases between. CDR1 and CDR2 from the germline V gene are SNHLY and FYNNEI. The CDR3: CASSKGLIRDTDQPQHF. The CDR3 nucleotides read TGTGCCAGCAGCAAGGGGCTAATCCGGGACACTGATCAGCCCCAGCATTTT.

V and J are TRBV13 and TRBJ2-7; 7 nucleotides align to TRBD2. The germline V gene encodes CDR1 PRHDT and CDR2 FYEKMQ (reference sequence). The CDR3 has 14 residues. V lost 0 bases, J lost 3 bases, and 2 bases stayed unmatched. CDR3 residues: CASSLGPSGYEQYF. The CDR3 DNA reads as TGTGCCAGCAGCTTAGGCCCTAGCGGCTACGAGCAGTACTTC.

The V call is TRBV11-2, the J call TRBJ1-3; 7 nucleotides match TRBD1. The germline CDR1 and CDR2 sequences are SGHAT and FQNNGV. This CDR3 has 16 amino acids. Germline trimming cut 5 bases from V and 0 bases from J; bases unmatched to any gene: 7. For the CDR3, the DNA is TGTGCCAGCAGCACCCGGACAGGCCCCTCTGGAAACACCATATATTTT. The encoded protein is CASSTRTGPSGNTIYF.

V and J are TRBV6-5 and TRBJ2-7, with 8 positions matching TRBD1. Germline assignment: CDR1 MNHEY and CDR2 SVGAGI. This CDR3 spans 13 amino acids. The V and J ends lost 6 bases and 5 bases, in that order; junction bases with no gene match: 6. CDR3 nucleotide sequence: TGTGCCAGCAGAAAAGACAGGGGCCACGAGCAGTACTTC. As protein: CASRKDRGHEQYF.